This record covers a single T cell receptor beta chain. Its antigen is currently unknown. One end of the junction does not line up with germline, which may come from a read error. This entry comes from a study of shared clonotypes between healthy human individuals. Study-wide points: Few donors restricted represented genetic and exposure-history diversity.

Evenly divided among several immunoSEQ plates was the genomic DNA of each subset. The unsorted PBMC sample used ten immunoSEQ deep assay plates. Repertoires were generated with immunoSEQ multiplex PCR, while TCRdb's copy carries only in-frame clones and drops some. The repertoire holds fewer than 550,000 clones, with around 79% as singletons. This CDR3 comprises 15 residues. Specimen: PBMCs. This chain connects TRBV5-3 to TRBJ1-2; 10 bases map to TRBD1. TRBV5-3 is flagged as an ORF with uncertain function. This TCR was recovered from a woman between 35 and 50 years old in good health. Some clones in this sample may be carry-over from other donors' samples. The CDR3 bases are TGTGCCAGCAGCTTGACGGGACAGGGGACCTATGGCTACACCTTC. Its protein product is CASSLTGQGTYGYTF.